A selection of T cell receptor beta chains follows, all from one sample in a study of identifying expanded T cells in peripheral blood. Generated by immunoSEQ multiplex PCR, the TCRdb table keeps only in-frame clones and is missing some. In the table there are approximately 120,000 clones, 75% to 90% of which are singletons. Sequenced input: blood. The receptors were sampled from a person between 18 and 75 years old in good health. Each CDR3 is given with its conserved first and last residue. A D gene is named only where the DNA matches it firmly.

v_call,d_call,j_call,cdr3_aa
TRBV20-1,-,TRBJ1-4,CSGGLNEKLFF
TRBV5-1,TRBD1,TRBJ1-2,CASSPVGWTGGSKGGGYTF
TRBV11-3,-,TRBJ1-1,CASSANFNTEAFF
TRBV14,-,TRBJ1-1,CASSQQKHTEAFF
TRBV21-1,-,TRBJ1-1,CASGSGQLHTEAFF
TRBV5-6,-,TRBJ1-6,CASSFDPFPGNSPLHF
TRBV5-1,-,TRBJ1-6,CASSPLALADSPLHF
TRBV7-7,TRBD2,TRBJ2-5,CASSSWTSGDQETQYF
TRBV4-3,TRBD1,TRBJ1-1,CASSPAWDSTEAFF
TRBV6-5,-,TRBJ1-5,CASSPQVTSGQPQHF
TRBV6-1,-,TRBJ1-2,CASSEFGRNYGYTF
TRBV7-2,-,TRBJ1-2,CASSLGAGQGYKDGYTF
TRBV29-1,-,TRBJ1-2,CSVVPSGATNYGYTF
TRBV5-1,TRBD2,TRBJ2-7,CASSLTGTSGNYEQYF
TRBV7-2,-,TRBJ2-3,CASSLNGYTQYF
TRBV7-9,-,TRBJ1-2,CASSLGMGAYGYTF
TRBV6-5,TRBD1,TRBJ2-2,CATQERTGFHGELFF
TRBV19,-,TRBJ1-3,CASTYDGNSGNTIYF
TRBV20-1,-,TRBJ2-7,CSASRGYEQYF
TRBV5-1,TRBD1,TRBJ1-1,CASRTGTDATEAFF
TRBV19,-,TRBJ1-2,CASSISGAPVYGYTF
TRBV7-8,-,TRBJ2-2,CASSSQPRGPRLNTGELFF
TRBV4-1,TRBD2,TRBJ2-3,CASSSEGRGTQYF
TRBV11-2,-,TRBJ2-4,CASSAPNADIQYF
TRBV9,-,TRBJ2-7,CASSARLYYEQYF
TRBV18,-,TRBJ2-2,CASSPARGGTGELFF
TRBV21-1,-,TRBJ1-5,CASSQEGGVNQPQHF
TRBV6-5,TRBD1,TRBJ1-2,CASSPNNRGYGYTF
TRBV5-1,-,TRBJ1-2,CASSWRQGLYTF
TRBV5-6,-,TRBJ1-5,CASSRSVNQPQHF
TRBV4-1,TRBD1,TRBJ1-4,CASSQAGGTGYEKLFF
TRBV19,-,TRBJ2-2,CASSRDPILGTAGELFF
TRBV19,TRBD1,TRBJ1-6,CASSVTGAIYNSPLHF
TRBV7-6,-,TRBJ1-5,CASSSPQGQPQHF
TRBV7-9,-,TRBJ2-1,CASSTYGGRHGTNEQFF
TRBV2,-,TRBJ1-6,CASRAGDNSPLHF
TRBV13,TRBD1,TRBJ2-1,CASTRTGWNEQFF
TRBV5-6,-,TRBJ1-6,CASSLVGALRSPLHF
TRBV5-1,TRBD1,TRBJ2-1,CATTDRGGYEQFF
TRBV14,-,TRBJ1-2,CASSQARNYGYTF
TRBV6-1,-,TRBJ1-5,CASRNLGAGQPQHF
TRBV7-9,TRBD1,TRBJ1-2,CASSFSDRVRYGYTF
TRBV19,-,TRBJ1-1,CASSRRDGHTEAFF
TRBV27,-,TRBJ1-1,CASSSGSGGVWGTEAFF
TRBV6-1,TRBD2,TRBJ2-5,CANPLAGGLKETQYF
TRBV21-1,-,TRBJ1-4,CATSARDRRINEKLFF
TRBV19,TRBD1,TRBJ1-4,CASSPSGTGHEKLFF
TRBV27,-,TRBJ2-1,CASSLVSRTRGVGEQFF
TRBV4-1,TRBD1,TRBJ1-2,CASSDSTGQGFYGYTF
TRBV9,-,TRBJ2-5,CASSVDRRQETQYF
TRBV6-5,-,TRBJ1-2,CASSPRTISTF
TRBV30,-,TRBJ1-6,CAWSTTPNSPLHF
TRBV5-1,TRBD2,TRBJ2-3,CASSLERGAVDTQYF